A selection of T cell receptor beta chains follows, all from one sample in a study of shared clonotypes between healthy human individuals. Repertoires were generated with immunoSEQ multiplex PCR, while TCRdb's copy carries only in-frame clones and drops some. This table has hundreds of thousands of clones, just over 75% appearing once. The source material was PBMCs. These receptors all come from a woman aged 40 to 50 in good health. Some clones in this sample may be carry-over from other donors' samples. The CDR3 runs from the conserved cysteine through the conserved F or W. Fields, in order: V gene, CDR3 protein.

v_call: TRBV7-7
cdr3_aa: CASSLDRGTGELFF

v_call: TRBV5-6
cdr3_aa: CASSLGDRVYGYTF

v_call: TRBV6-6
cdr3_aa: CASSRRGLGDTIYF

v_call: TRBV29-1
cdr3_aa: CSVDQGASTDTQYF

v_call: TRBV19
cdr3_aa: CASSMDQPQHF

v_call: TRBV27
cdr3_aa: CASSLNGDTEAFF

v_call: TRBV6-5
cdr3_aa: CASSYRTGPYEQYF

v_call: TRBV6-6
cdr3_aa: CASTNRDRGTNEQFF

v_call: TRBV7-9
cdr3_aa: CASSLGLATDTQYF

v_call: TRBV7-9
cdr3_aa: CASSWPRSRAYNEQFF